This T cell receptor beta chain was captured in a study of blood T cells in healthy people across ages. Overall study context: Template switching captured about one barcoded beta molecule per two T cells. General study results and limits: The recorded TCR beta diversity per million T cells decreased in a roughly linear manner with age.

A note on this clonotype: Its target is not known. At one of its ends the junction is not consistent with the germline gene, which may arise from a read error.

A J-beta primer mix and a sample-barcoded 5' primer were used in a second PCR of roughly 7 to 12 cycles. Every cDNA molecule bore a tag from a template-switch adaptor containing 12 random nucleotides. MiXCR was run by TCRdb on the 5' RACE reads, yielding one entry per CDR3 protein. The sample gives some 1.1 million distinct CDR3 sequences, approximately 38% of which show up once; approximately 14% is in the top ten. Germline V CDR1 and CDR2: MNHEY, SVGEGT. The CDR3 is made up of 14 amino acids. Investigators took around 10 milliliters of peripheral blood from every donor. This TCR was recovered from a young man in good health. The chain carries TRBV6-2 or TRBV6-3 and TRBJ2-1; 7 bases match TRBD1. The sequencing input was blood. CDR3 in amino acids: CASRQGDRYNEQHF. For the CDR3, the DNA is TGTGCCAGCCGCCAGGGGGACCGATACAATGAGCAGCACTTC.